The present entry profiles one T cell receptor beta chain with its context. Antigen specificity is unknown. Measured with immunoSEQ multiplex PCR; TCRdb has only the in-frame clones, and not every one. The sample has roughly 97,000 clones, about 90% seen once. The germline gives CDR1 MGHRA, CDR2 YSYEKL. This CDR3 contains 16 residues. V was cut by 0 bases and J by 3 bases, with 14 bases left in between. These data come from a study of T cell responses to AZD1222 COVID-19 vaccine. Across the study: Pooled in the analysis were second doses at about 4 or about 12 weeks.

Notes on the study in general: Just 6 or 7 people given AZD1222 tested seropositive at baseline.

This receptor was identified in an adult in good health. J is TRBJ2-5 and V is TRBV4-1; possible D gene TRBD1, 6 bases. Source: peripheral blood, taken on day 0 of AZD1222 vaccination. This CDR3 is CASSQDKRAGEETQYF. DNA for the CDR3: TGCGCCAGCAGCCAAGATAAACGGGCAGGGGAAGAGACCCAGTACTTC.